This paragraph reports one T cell receptor (beta chain). Its antigen is not yet known. In total, about 650 healthy bone marrow donors made up the cohort. At the time of sampling, every cohort member was nominally healthy, though immune exposures that went unrecorded were likely present. The donor was CMV seronegative and belonged to the group of under 400 seronegative cohort members. A peripheral blood sample was collected from each donor, and TCR beta sequencing was performed on peripheral blood mononuclear cells. Genomic DNA extraction from the blood cell samples was performed with the Qiagen DNeasy Blood Extraction Kit. This sample is drawn from a study of cytomegalovirus exposure and HLA in healthy donors (dated by TCRdb to 2016 to 2017). In terms of the full investigation: An earlier analysis of several hundred of the donors reported 276 Gb of sequence data and 95 million to 140 million unique TCR beta sequences obtained from about 179 million T cells. Roughly 300 gigabases of sequencing data and 70 million to 100 million unique TCR sequences made up an early release that covered several hundred HLA-typed donors. Of the approximately 400 genotyped donors, 75% to 85% were placed in the genetic ancestry cluster associated with self-reported Caucasian donors. The study was designed to test whether signatures of past pathogen exposure could be identified by cataloging public T cell receptors. The study profiled the T cell repertoires of more than 500 subjects by immunosequencing and related them to cytomegalovirus serostatus. Along with the roughly 670-subject first cohort, a separate validation cohort of over a hundred different subjects was used. High-throughput TCR immunosequencing, statistical association of individual TCRs with disease status, and machine learning were combined to predict cytomegalovirus infection status. A later analysis re-examined previously published TCR beta repertoires from about 670 donors and added high-resolution HLA genotyping to investigate patterns of TCR occurrence. Rather than using new phenotypic data, the later analysis identified candidate immune exposures from TCR beta sequences and from how often those sequences occurred across donors. In an earlier analysis of 587 of the donors, high-throughput TCR beta sequencing was used to judge whether each TCR beta V gene segment behaved as functional or pseudogenic. Donor age, sex, ethnicity and CMV serostatus were compiled alongside the repertoire data. Genome-wide SNP genotypes for about 65% of the 666 donors were used in a later genetic analysis, which treated that subset as a discovery cohort. All discovery cohort repertoires had been generated using a single sequencing platform. Class I and class II HLA loci were covered by the typing at four-digit resolution. The number of donors typed differed by locus, with roughly 620-630 for A, B, C, DRB1 and DQB1, around 560 for DQA1, about 610 for DPA1, and around 430 for DPB1. Roughly 5 DR-DQ haplotypes were handled as single units for association and clustering because linkage in the cohort was strong. Across some 400 genotyped donors of the cohort, an average of roughly 250,000 unique TCR beta nucleotide sequences per donor were sequenced, and 15% to 20% of those sequences were non-productive.

Libraries were constructed by the immunoSEQ multiplex PCR assay. The multiplex PCR relied on a mix of 60 forward primers for TCR Vbeta segments and 13 reverse primers for TCR Jbeta segments. The CDR3 region of rearranged TCR beta genes was amplified from genomic DNA with a multiplex PCR assay. The amplified TCR beta libraries were sequenced on the Illumina HiSeq System as 87-base-pair reads. The paper's processing steps were these. In a later analysis, tens of millions of unique TCR beta chains were counted across the approximately 620 repertoires, and about 10 million of these chains were shared by at least two donors. To remove PCR and sequencing errors, raw reads were error-corrected and collapsed into unique sequences using a nearest-neighbor algorithm that merged closely related sequences. To assign V, D and J gene segments, CDR3 sequences were aligned to IMGT reference sequences. For a sequence to be retained, at least a six-nucleotide match to both a V gene segment and a J gene segment was required. A rearrangement counted as productive if the CDR3 had no stop codons and remained in frame with V and J, and every other rearrangement counted as non-productive. Following IMGT convention, CDR3 was defined as the stretch from the second conserved V-encoded cysteine to the conserved J-encoded phenylalanine. Sequences without an unambiguous match to a single V gene segment were excluded from the earlier analysis of several hundred of the donors. In an earlier analysis of several hundred of the donors, V segments were called functional above 56.7% productive rearrangements and were called segregating when the between-donor standard deviation exceeded 5%. A statistical classification framework was built to diagnose cytomegalovirus status from the catalog of TCR beta chain sequences. In a later analysis, V and J genes were assigned by comparing TCR nucleotide sequences against IMGT/GENE-DB human TR gene sequences. The TCRdist pipeline was used in a later analysis to assign CDR3 sequences and most-parsimonious VDJ recombination scenarios. In a later analysis, every TCR beta chain was defined by the combination of its CDR3 amino acid sequence and its V-gene family, and reads without a unique V-gene family were dropped. In a later analysis, 450 to 600 highly shared, low-generation-probability nucleotide sequences were removed to address suspected cross-contamination and a sequencing artifact. In a later analysis, a clonal expansion index was calculated for each public chain from normalized within-repertoire ranks of inferred template counts. In a later analysis, generation probabilities were computed using a VDJ recombination model fitted to out-of-frame rearrangements, and the results were checked against IGoR. In a later analysis, TCR-TCR, TCR-HLA and TCR-CMV co-occurrence was scored with hypergeometric tests, and a repertoire-size bias correction was applied to TCR pairs. To estimate false discovery rates, a later analysis permuted the HLA or CMV assignments 20 times. In a later analysis, co-occurring TCRs were grouped with DBSCAN, and TCRdist sequence similarity was added when clustering was performed within HLA-allele-positive subsets. Repertoires with fewer than 30,000 or more than 120,000 public chains were left out of co-occurrence clustering, as were four to six repertoires with anomalous nucleotide sharing. TCRdb mirrors the immuneACCESS table, restricted to in-frame sequences. Some clones are absent from its copies; in checked studies, under half trace to an unresolved V gene, and the reason for the others is unknown. V and J calls and clone size are copied from that table; D and trimming were computed from the DNA. This sample's records show 45,000 to 50,000 clones. The top ten hold 17% of the sample.

On the study overall, not on this receptor specifically: Linkage disequilibrium might explain the correlated functional status among segregating V segments, but an unknown experimental factor could not be ruled out. A further reported finding was that TCR beta sequences accurately predicted the HLA-A and HLA-B alleles for most subjects in the first cohort. In the study, some 160 TCR beta chains were listed as associated with cytomegalovirus. A few of the identified cytomegalovirus-associated TCR beta chains were confirmed in vitro to be specific for cytomegalovirus antigens. Specific HLA alleles were associated with around 18,000 TCR beta sequences at a false discovery rate of 0.05 in a later analysis. Because the 87-base-pair reads could not distinguish some IMGT-functional V segments, including TRBV6-2 and TRBV6-3, those segments were excluded. For the cohort, immune exposure information was limited to CMV serostatus. The cohort was sequenced for TCR beta chains only, and without alpha or paired-chain data the features that could be detected were limited. The classifier was reported to diagnose cytomegalovirus status with high specificity and sensitivity in both the original cohort and the validation cohort. Most TCR sequences were seen in very few donors, while some public TCRs were found in many individuals. Broadly in line with IMGT annotations, most TCR beta V segments showed up in productive rearrangements about 90% or about 30% of the time in an earlier analysis of approximately 640 of the donors. It was suggested by the authors that the approach could potentially be generalized to other disease states and immunological phenotypes. A later analysis found that most CMV-associated TCR beta chains appeared HLA-restricted, with HLA associations seemingly driven largely by CMV exposure. V-gene and J-gene trimming of TCR beta chains was associated with a missense DCLRE1C variant in a later genetic analysis, and the association was replicated in an independent cohort. Because counts were too low, approximately 15 rarely observed V segments, including chromosome 9 orphons, were excluded from the earlier analysis of around 590 of the donors. The sequencing pipeline was judged likely to have produced a cluster of highly shared sequence variants as a technical artifact. Compared with the roughly 710-donor mean, donors in an Asian-associated ancestry cluster had fewer N-insertions in productive TCRs, according to a later genetic analysis. The presence/absence analyses assumed that sequencing depth was roughly uniform across donors, and that assumption may not be true. When HLA alleles, especially DR and DQ, strongly co-occurred, attributing TCR associations to individual alleles was difficult. A later analysis found that HLA-associated TCR beta chains were more clonally expanded and had lower generation probabilities than equally common non-associated chains. In a later analysis, the rate of TCR association differed among HLA loci, with DRB1 alleles having the most associated TCRs and HLA-C alleles having the fewest. Because HLA typing was missing for some donors at each locus, association tests included only the typed subset. Several of the top co-occurrence clusters appeared to be linked to parvovirus B19, influenza, CMV and Epstein-Barr virus, according to a later analysis.

The CDR3 measures 17 amino acids from cysteine to phenylalanine. This entry keeps only the CDR3 DNA: 51 bases, framed from base 1. V lost 0 bases and J lost 8 bases; the stretch between them is 22 bases long. CDR1 and CDR2 were assigned from the germline V gene as LGHNA and YSLEER. Recombination joined TRBV4-3 with TRBJ1-2; the D gene remains uncertain. The sample consisted of PBMCs. The receptor comes from a male donor in good health and CMV-seronegative. The CDR3 here reads CASSQDASRVSLKGYTF. The DNA sequence is as follows: TGCGCCAGCAGCCAAGATGCCAGTCGTGTATCCCTGAAGGGCTACACCTTC.